The 23 T cell receptor beta chains reported below all come from one sample, sequenced in a study of technical replicates of blood from a handful of donors (dated by TCRdb to about 2017). Library method: the immunoSEQ multiplex PCR assay. Imported from immuneACCESS, the table was reduced by TCRdb to in-frame sequences with V and J called. These copies leave out some clones; in studies compared against another copy, an unresolved V gene accounts for under half, and the cause of the remainder is not known. The sample data list approximately 79,000 clones, and 85% to 95% of these were observed just once. 0.37% of the sample rests with the top ten. Sequencing was performed on T cells isolated from PBMCs. The receptors stem from a human donor in good health.

The genes are TRBV28 and TRBJ1-2; TRBD1 might be the D (6 bases). The V end was cut by 2 bases, the J end by 8 bases, with 15 bases between. The germline V gene encodes CDR1 MDHEN and CDR2 SYDVKM. The CDR3 spans 14 residues. The CDR3 sequence: CASSLGRGGNGYTF. Here the CDR3 DNA reads TGTGCCAGCAGTTTAGGTCGAGGGGGTAACGGCTACACCTTC.

V usage is TRBV10-3 and J usage is TRBJ1-4; D unclear. V lost 0 bases, J lost 4 bases, and 9 bases lay in between. The CDR3 covers 15 residues. Germline V gene lookup returns CDR1 ENHRY and CDR2 SYGVKD. In DNA, the CDR3 is TGTGCCATCAGTGAGTCTTCAGGATTTAATGAAAAACTGTTTTTT. It translates to CAISESSGFNEKLFF.

The rearrangement uses TRBV5-4 and TRBJ2-3; TRBD2 aligns across 11 bases. Germline V gene lookup returns CDR1 SGHNT and CDR2 YYREEE (reference sequence). The CDR3 is made up of 17 amino acids. Losses at the gene ends were 0 bases for V and 10 bases for J; bases not matched to a gene: 13. The DNA for the CDR3 is TGTGCCAGCAGCTTGGCCAATCAATTTAGACTAGCGGGATCGCAGTATTTT. Translation gives CASSLANQFRLAGSQYF. Filled out from reference TRBV5-4 and TRBJ2-3, the complete variable domain reads ETGVTQSPTHLIKTRGQQVTLRCSSQSGHNTVSWYQQALGQGPQFIFQYYREEENGRGNFPPRFSGLQFPNYSSELNVNALELDDSALYLCASSLANQFRLAGSQYFGPGTRLTVL.

The V gene is TRBV7-9, the J gene TRBJ2-5; D remains ambiguous. V was cut by 5 bases and J by 1 base, with 11 bases left in between. This CDR3 is 14 amino acids long. Germline assignment: CDR1 SEHNR and CDR2 FQNEAQ (reference sequence). The CDR3 DNA reads TGTGCCAGCAGCCCCCCGGAGCTCCAAGAGACCCAGTACTTC. Translation: CASSPPELQETQYF.

V and J are TRBV10-3 and TRBJ1-4; possibly TRBD1 for D (5 bases). The CDR3 contains 19 residues. Trimming left V 7 bases short and J 1 base short, with 25 bases between. CDR1 and CDR2 from the germline V gene are ENHRY and SYGVKD. The CDR3 bases are TGTGCCATCAAGGCTTCATCGTCGGGGGACGGGAAAACTAATGAAAAACTGTTTTTT. The encoded protein is CAIKASSSGDGKTNEKLFF.

J is TRBJ2-3 and V is TRBV14; maybe TRBD2 (5 bases). The V gene's germline CDR1 is SGHDN and CDR2 FVKESK. The CDR3 is 13 amino acids. Trimming pared 0 bases from V and 6 bases from J, leaving 7 bases between. The CDR3 region is CASSQDRGDTQYF. CDR3 in DNA: TGTGCCAGCAGCCAAGATCGAGGGGATACGCAGTATTTT.

The chain is built from TRBV6-5 and TRBJ1-5; D gene ambiguous. In germline, CDR1 is MNHEY, CDR2 SVGAGI. The CDR3 runs to 15 residues. Trimming pared 8 bases from V and 0 bases from J, leaving 14 bases between. The CDR3 DNA follows: TGTGCCAGCGGGGTTTCGGGGTATAGCAATCAGCCCCAGCATTTT. It yields the protein CASGVSGYSNQPQHF.

The CDR3: CASRGGLNSNQPQHF. CDR3 in DNA: TGTGCCAGCAGGGGCGGACTAAATAGCAATCAGCCCCAGCATTTT. V is TRBV2 and J is TRBJ1-5; D is undetermined. V was cut by 6 bases and J by 0 bases, with 12 bases left in between. Germline V gene data show CDR1 as SNHLY and CDR2 as FYNNEI. This CDR3 has 15 residues.

The gene calls are TRBV7-2 and TRBJ1-1; 10 nucleotides match TRBD1. CDR1 and CDR2 from the germline V gene are SGHTA and FQGNSA. CDR3 length equals 15 residues. Trimming took 7 bases from V and 0 from J; bases not matched to a gene: 5. CDR3 amino acids: CASTRDRGMNTEAFF. CDR3 bases: TGTGCCAGCACCCGGGACAGGGGTATGAACACTGAAGCTTTCTTT.

This chain joins TRBV18 and TRBJ1-5, with TRBD1 matching over 11 bases. From germline, CDR1 is KGHSH and CDR2 LQKENI. Trimming cost V 4 bases and J 3 bases; bases outside gene matches: 8. The CDR3 has 17 residues. CDR3 coding DNA: TGTGCCAGCTCACTTTCCCCGGGACAGGGGGTCAATCAGCCCCAGCATTTT. Encoded protein: CASSLSPGQGVNQPQHF. The full variable domain, its missing parts supplied by reference TRBV18 and TRBJ1-5, is NAGVMQNPRHLVRRRGQEARLRCSPMKGHSHVYWYRQLPEEGLKFMVYLQKENIIDESGMPKERFSAEFPKEGPSILRIQQVVRGDSAAYFCASSLSPGQGVNQPQHFGDGTRLSIL.

J is TRBJ1-5 and V is TRBV7-8; a possible D gene is TRBD1 (5 bases). Trimming took off 5 bases at V and 4 bases at J, with 18 bases between the two ends. The CDR3 contains 16 residues. CDR1 is SGHVS, CDR2 FQNEAQ, per germline. The CDR3 sequence: CASSPDVDRTNQPQHF. The CDR3 coding sequence is TGTGCCAGCAGCCCAGATGTAGACAGAACTAATCAGCCCCAGCATTTT.

J is TRBJ2-4 and V is TRBV6-6; tentative D call: TRBD1 (5 bases). V dropped 8 bases and J dropped 5 bases, with 7 bases sitting between them. The V gene's germline CDR1 is MNHNY and CDR2 SVGAGI (reference sequence). This CDR3 has 11 amino acids. The CDR3 nucleotides read TGTGCCAGCTTAGGGGAAAACATTCAGTACTTC. Its protein is CASLGENIQYF.

V gene TRBV10-3 combines with J gene TRBJ2-7; D may be TRBD1 (6 bases). The CDR3 extends over 15 amino acids. Germline V gene lookup returns CDR1 ENHRY and CDR2 SYGVKD. V lost 6 bases to trimming and J lost 3 bases, with 18 bases between them. Here the CDR3 DNA reads TGTGCCATCAGGACCGGGACACCCGAAAACTACGAGCAGTACTTC. Its translation: CAIRTGTPENYEQYF.

The J gene is TRBJ2-5, the V gene TRBV7-2; D ambiguous. Germline-derived CDR1 and CDR2 are SGHTA and FQGNSA. The length of the CDR3 is 15 residues. Trimming removed 1 base at V and 1 base at J, with 10 bases between. CDR3 residues: CASSLVAATQETQYF. The CDR3 DNA follows: TGTGCCAGCAGCTTAGTGGCGGCGACCCAAGAGACCCAGTACTTC.

The chain is built from TRBV15 and TRBJ2-7; TRBD2 matches at 9 bases. Germline CDR1 and CDR2: LNHNV and YYDKDF (reference sequence). CDR3 length: 15 amino acids. Trimming took 5 bases from V and 1 from J; bases not matched to a gene: 6. CDR3 region: CATSPGLAGSYEQYF. In DNA form, the CDR3 reads TGTGCCACCAGCCCGGGACTAGCCGGTTCCTACGAGCAGTACTTC. The entire variable domain, with the rest obtained from reference TRBV15 and TRBJ2-7, is as follows: DAMVIQNPRYQVTQFGKPVTLSCSQTLNHNVMYWYQQKSSQAPKLLFHYYDKDFNNEADTPDNFQSRRPNTSFCFLDIRSPGLGDTAMYLCATSPGLAGSYEQYFGPGTRLTVT.

This clone is a singleton in its sample. J is TRBJ1-4 and V is TRBV25-1, with D perhaps matching TRBD1 (5 bases). The V end lost 6 bases, the J end lost 8 bases, and 13 bases lay between the germline ends. Per germline, CDR1 MGHDK and CDR2 SYGVNS. There are 13 residues in the CDR3. The DNA for the CDR3 is TGTGCCAGCAGGGGGGGAGGGATGGAAAAACTGTTTTTT. It specifies CASRGGGMEKLFF. The whole variable domain, remainder taken from reference TRBV25-1 and TRBJ1-4, is EADIYQTPRYLVIGTGKKITLECSQTMGHDKMYWYQQDPGMELHLIHYSYGVNSTEKGDLSSESTVSRIRTEHFPLTLESARPSHTSQYLCASRGGGMEKLFFGSGTQLSVL.

V is TRBV19 and J is TRBJ1-5, with a weak D call TRBD1 (6 bases). Trimming left V 3 bases short and J 1 base short, with 16 bases between. The CDR3 sequence is 17 residues long. Germline CDR1 LNHDA, CDR2 SQIVND (reference sequence). The chain's CDR3 is CASSIQPGQPSNQPQHF. The CDR3, as DNA: TGTGCCAGTAGTATTCAACCGGGACAACCAAGCAATCAGCCCCAGCATTTT.

The V gene is TRBV6-5, the J gene TRBJ2-5; weak D call: TRBD2 (5 bases). This CDR3 is 15 amino acids long. Germline V gene lookup returns CDR1 MNHEY and CDR2 SVGAGI. Between the trimmed V and J ends, which lost 0 bases and 5 bases, there was a span of 13 bases. The CDR3 DNA sequence: TGTGCCAGCAGTTACTCGATCACTAGTCTCGAGACCCAGTACTTC. It translates to CASSYSITSLETQYF.

V usage is TRBV25-1 and J usage is TRBJ1-4; 11 nucleotides agree with TRBD1. Germline V gives CDR1 MGHDK, CDR2 SYGVNS. CDR3 length equals 15 residues. Unmatched junction bases numbered 5, after V lost 3 bases and J lost 8 bases. The CDR3 here is CASSDPGQGGEKLFF. The CDR3 coding sequence is TGTGCCAGCAGTGACCCGGGACAGGGGGGAGAAAAACTGTTTTTT.

This clone was detected once. The chain links TRBV6-1 to TRBJ2-3, with a possible D match to TRBD2 (6 bases). The V end lost 2 bases, the J end lost 1 base, and 10 bases lay between the germline ends. This CDR3 is built from 15 residues. CDR1 and CDR2 (germline): MNHNS, SASEGT. The CDR3 bases are TGTGCCAGCAGTGAAACGGGGGTAGGCACAGATACGCAGTATTTT. Translation gives CASSETGVGTDTQYF.

This chain uses TRBV7-9 with TRBJ1-1; 7 bases fit TRBD1. The CDR3 consists of 11 residues. The V gene's germline CDR1 is SEHNR and CDR2 FQNEAQ (reference sequence). Trimming at V came to 8 bases and at J to 5 bases, leaving 2 bases not matched to a gene. For the CDR3, the DNA is TGTGCCAGCCTACAGGGGACTGAAGCTTTCTTT. Its translation: CASLQGTEAFF.

The chain joins TRBV6-1 to TRBJ2-1, with 7 bases matching TRBD2. In germline, CDR1 is MNHNS, CDR2 SASEGT. CDR3 length equals 16 residues. The V and J ends lost 2 bases and 8 bases, in that order; junction bases with no gene match: 12. CDR3 sequence: CASSEYRTRKKDEQFF. The CDR3 DNA follows: TGTGCCAGCAGTGAATACCGGACTAGGAAGAAGGATGAGCAGTTCTTC.

The chain carries TRBV30 and TRBJ2-1; 8 bases map to TRBD1. This CDR3 contains 13 residues. The germline V gene has CDR1 GTSNPN and CDR2 SVGIG (reference sequence). The ends lost 0 bases at V and 15 bases at J; junction bases unmatched: 10. The CDR3 region has the DNA TGTGCCTGGAGTGTTAAGACAGGGGTTAGAGGGTTCTTC. Amino acid sequence: CAWSVKTGVRGFF.